The 32 T cell receptor beta chains in this list originate from one sample, sequenced in a study of T-cell reconstitution after alpha-beta-depleted transplantation in children. It was with unique molecular identifiers that the TCRbeta library was prepared. Via MiXCR, TCRdb re-called the PCR reads, giving one row per CDR3 protein. In the table there are roughly 610,000 distinct CDR3 sequences, about 11% of which are singletons. The sample consisted of PBMCs from the stem cell graft donor, taken from the stem cell graft. These receptors all stem from a human donor who donated a stem cell graft to a child with acute myeloid leukemia.

This clonotype occurred many times. This chain links TRBV6-6 with TRBJ2-3; D gene unclear. Trimming took 6 bases from V and 3 from J, leaving 10 bases between them. Germline assignment: CDR1 MNHNY and CDR2 SVGAGI (reference sequence). This CDR3 comprises 13 residues. CDR3 DNA: TGTGCCAGCAGAAGATCCGGGACAGATACGCAGTATTTT. The encoded protein is CASRRSGTDTQYF.

The sample holds a few counts of this clonotype. The chain uses TRBV5-1 and TRBJ2-5; D assignment may be TRBD1 or TRBD2 (5 bases each). CDR1 and CDR2 (germline): SGHRS, YFSETQ. The CDR3 loop spans 15 amino acids. Trimming took 6 bases from V and 2 from J, leaving 17 bases between them. CDR3 region: CASNSPRDVQETQYF. In DNA, the CDR3 is TGCGCCAGCAACTCCCCCCGGGACGTTCAAGAGACCCAGTACTTC.

This clonotype was observed a few times. V gene TRBV6-2 or TRBV6-3 combines with J gene TRBJ2-1; TRBD2 matches 10 bases. CDR1 is MNHEY, CDR2 SVGEGT, per germline. This CDR3 is built from 14 residues. V dropped 6 bases and J dropped 8; count of bases not matched to a gene: 7. The CDR3 loop reads CASRRTGTSDEQFF. DNA of the CDR3: TGTGCCAGCAGGCGAACCGGGACTAGCGATGAGCAGTTCTTC.

Only a few counts were recorded for this clonotype. The CDR3 nucleotides are TGTGCCAGTAGTACTCACGAAGCGGGCAGCAATGAGCAGTTCTTC. Amino acid sequence: CASSTHEAGSNEQFF. The gene calls are TRBV19 and TRBJ2-1, with D tentatively TRBD2 (6 bases). V shed 4 bases and J shed 6 bases, with 16 bases lying between them. The CDR3 is 15 residues long. CDR1 and CDR2 (germline): LNHDA, SQIVND (reference sequence).

The rearrangement uses TRBV7-3 and TRBJ2-5, with 13 bases fitting TRBD2. CDR3 length: 17 amino acids. J lost 5 bases, V lost 5 bases, and 11 bases had no gene match. The V gene's germline CDR1 is SGHTA and CDR2 FQGTGA. The CDR3 DNA follows: TGTGCCAGCAGCCCGTTCGGACTAGCGGGAGAGTATGAGACCCAGTACTTC. This codes for CASSPFGLAGEYETQYF.

This chain uses TRBV3-1 with TRBJ2-1; 9 bases fit TRBD2. The V segment lost 7 bases and the J segment 8 bases; nucleotides outside the gene matches: 12. The CDR3 runs to 15 residues. CDR1 and CDR2 (germline): LGHDT, YNNKEL (reference sequence). The CDR3 DNA follows: TGTGCCAGCATGCAACTAGCGGGCCGTGACGATGAGCAGTTCTTC. Translation: CASMQLAGRDDEQFF.

This clonotype was recorded many times. This chain joins TRBV5-1 and TRBJ1-1; unclear D gene. CDR3 size: 14 residues. V was clipped by 0 bases and J by 7 bases, with 13 bases between them. The germline V gene has CDR1 SGHRS and CDR2 YFSETQ. This CDR3 reads CASSLGGGWDEAFF. The CDR3 region has the DNA TGCGCCAGCAGCTTGGGAGGAGGGTGGGATGAAGCTTTCTTT. Filled out from reference TRBV5-1 and TRBJ1-1, the complete variable domain reads KAGVTQTPRYLIKTRGQQVTLSCSPISGHRSVSWYQQTPGQGLQFLFEYFSETQRNKGNFPGRFSGRQFSNSRSEMNVSTLELGDSALYLCASSLGGGWDEAFFGQGTRLTVV.

To note about this clonotype: Compared with germline, one end of the junction differs, possibly owing to a read error. The chain recombines TRBV7-2 with TRBJ2-7, with TRBD2 matching over 7 bases. Per germline, CDR1 SGHTA and CDR2 FQGNSA. The length of the CDR3 is 14 residues. The CDR3 DNA is TGTGCCAGCAGCTCTAGCGGAGATGCCAATGAGCAGTGCTTC. This translates into CASSSSGDANEQCF.

A few counts support this clonotype. The rearrangement links TRBV25-1 to TRBJ2-5; the D is unclear. This CDR3 is 15 amino acids long. Germline lookup yields CDR1 MGHDK and CDR2 SYGVNS. V lost 1 base and J lost 5, with 14 bases in between. This CDR3 is CASSEFGALGETQYF. The CDR3 nucleotides are TGTGCCAGCAGTGAATTTGGCGCGCTGGGGGAGACCCAGTACTTC. Combining the CDR3 with reference TRBV25-1 and TRBJ2-5 gives the whole variable domain EADIYQTPRYLVIGTGKKITLECSQTMGHDKMYWYQQDPGMELHLIHYSYGVNSTEKGDLSSESTVSRIRTEHFPLTLESARPSHTSQYLCASSEFGALGETQYFGPGTRLLVL.

The sample holds a few counts of this clonotype. The chain links TRBV6-5 to TRBJ2-4; either TRBD1 or TRBD2 may fit D (5 bases each). V was clipped by 5 bases and J by 9 bases, with 8 bases between them. The germline V gene encodes CDR1 MNHEY and CDR2 SVGAGI. The CDR3 has 11 amino acids. CDR3 sequence (DNA): TGTGCCAGCAGTAAGGGGAGCATTCAGTACTTC. It specifies CASSKGSIQYF.

This clonotype showed up many times. The V and J genes are TRBV6-1 and TRBJ2-1; 13 nucleotides agree with TRBD2. V lost 6 bases, J lost 3 bases, and 8 bases stayed unmatched. Germline V CDR1 and CDR2: MNHNS, SASEGT. This CDR3 is 17 amino acids long. The CDR3 sequence is CASRDGTSGTYYNEQFF. The DNA of the CDR3 is TGTGCCAGCAGAGACGGGACTAGCGGGACCTACTACAATGAGCAGTTCTTC.

This clonotype was seen a handful of times. The chain combines TRBV3-1 with TRBJ1-1, with D unresolved. The CDR3 contains 14 residues. V lost 1 base, J lost 3 bases, and 9 bases lay in between. CDR1 and CDR2 (germline): LGHDT, YNNKEL (reference sequence). The CDR3 DNA sequence: TGTGCCAGCAGCCAAGCACCCGGGGACACTGAAGCTTTCTTT. Encoded protein: CASSQAPGDTEAFF. The full variable domain, with the rest looked up from reference TRBV3-1 and TRBJ1-1, is DTAVSQTPKYLVTQMGNDKSIKCEQNLGHDTMYWYKQDSKKFLKIMFSYNNKELIINETVPNRFSPKSPDKAHLNLHINSLELGDSAVYFCASSQAPGDTEAFFGQGTRLTVV.

This clonotype has only a few counts. J is TRBJ1-1 and V is TRBV14, with no clear D. This CDR3 contains 11 residues. CDR1 is SGHDN, CDR2 FVKESK, per germline. V lost 1 base and J lost 12, with 9 bases in between. CDR3 region: CASSQVSTTFF. In DNA form, the CDR3 reads TGTGCCAGCAGCCAAGTCTCGACAACTTTCTTT.

This clonotype was seen repeatedly, ten times or more. The chain couples TRBV3-1 to TRBJ1-2; D ambiguous. The V end was cut by 0 bases, the J end by 7 bases, with 6 bases between. CDR3 length equals 12 residues. Looked up from germline, CDR1 is LGHDT and CDR2 is YNNKEL (reference sequence). DNA for the CDR3: TGTGCCAGCAGCCAAGATCAGGCTGGCTACACCTTC. Amino acid sequence: CASSQDQAGYTF.

This clonotype has a handful of counts. The gene calls are TRBV29-1 and TRBJ2-3, with D possibly matching TRBD1 (5 bases). CDR3 length equals 15 residues. The germline CDR1 and CDR2 sequences are SQVTM and ANQGSEA. V lost 6 bases to trimming and J lost 2 bases, with 18 bases between them. The DNA of the CDR3 is TGCAGCGTCACACAGGAAAATAGGCACACAGATACGCAGTATTTT. It is translated as CSVTQENRHTDTQYF.

This clonotype has a count of ten or more. In nucleotides, the CDR3 is TGTGCCAGCAGCTTAGGACTAGCGGGAGGATACAATGAGCAGTTCTTC. Its protein is CASSLGLAGGYNEQFF. The chain is built from TRBV11-2 and TRBJ2-1; 13 bases map to TRBD2. Germline-derived CDR1 and CDR2 are SGHAT and FQNNGV. This CDR3 is built from 16 residues. J gave up 4 bases and V 1 base, and 1 base lay outside the gene matches.

This chain links TRBV28 with TRBJ2-4; 9 bases map to TRBD2. This CDR3 spans 17 amino acids. J was trimmed by 6 bases and V by 0 bases; bases with no gene match: 9. Germline assignment: CDR1 MDHEN and CDR2 SYDVKM. The CDR3 reads CASSLWASGMEGNIQYF. The CDR3 DNA reads as TGTGCCAGCAGTTTATGGGCTAGCGGGATGGAAGGAAACATTCAGTACTTC.

This clonotype was recorded at least ten times. This chain uses TRBV20-1 with TRBJ2-5; possibly TRBD1 or TRBD2 for D (5 bases each). Between the trimmed V and J ends, which lost 5 bases and 9 bases, there was a span of 19 bases. The CDR3 is made up of 13 amino acids. From germline, CDR1 is DFQATT and CDR2 SNEGSKA (reference sequence). This CDR3 reads CSAAPRGDRAQYF. DNA for the CDR3: TGCAGTGCTGCCCCGAGGGGCGATCGGGCCCAGTACTTC.

The rearrangement links TRBV11-2 to TRBJ2-5, with 7 bases that match TRBD2. The V and J ends lost 5 bases and 5 bases, in that order; junction bases with no gene match: 5. Looked up from germline, CDR1 is SGHAT and CDR2 is FQNNGV. This CDR3 region has 13 residues. CDR3 nucleotide sequence: TGTGCCAGCAGCCAAGCGGGAAGGGAGACCCAGTACTTC. It translates to CASSQAGRETQYF.

This clonotype was counted a few times. The gene calls are TRBV7-3 and TRBJ1-6; perhaps TRBD1 as D (5 bases). CDR3 length: 14 amino acids. Between the trimmed V and J ends, which lost 2 bases and 7 bases, there was a span of 9 bases. The germline V gene encodes CDR1 SGHTA and CDR2 FQGTGA. In nucleotides, the CDR3 is TGTGCCAGCAGCTTATCCAGGGAAAATTCACCCCTCCACTTT. Translated, it gives CASSLSRENSPLHF.

This clonotype was counted at least ten times. V gene TRBV29-1 combines with J gene TRBJ2-7; 12 bases map to TRBD2. The CDR3 runs 15 residues. CDR1 and CDR2 (germline): SQVTM, ANQGSEA. Germline trimming cut 1 base from V and 3 bases from J; bases unmatched to any gene: 4. The CDR3 nucleotides are TGCAGCGTTGAAGGACTAGCGGGAGTGAACTACGAGCAGTACTTC. Amino acids: CSVEGLAGVNYEQYF.

This clonotype was picked up many times. The gene calls are TRBV28 and TRBJ1-1; unclear D gene. In germline, CDR1 is MDHEN, CDR2 SYDVKM. The CDR3 spans 12 residues. V was cut by 1 base and J by 7 bases, with 7 bases left in between. This chain's CDR3 is CASSLSWNEAFF. CDR3 nucleotides: TGTGCCAGCAGTTTATCATGGAATGAAGCTTTCTTT.

Ten or more counts support this clonotype. The chain recombines TRBV20-1 with TRBJ2-7; D is uncertain. The germline V gene encodes CDR1 DFQATT and CDR2 SNEGSKA (reference sequence). V was trimmed by 6 bases and J by 1 base, leaving 16 bases between them. The CDR3 totals 14 residues. CDR3 sequence reads: CSASTGLGSYEQYF. The CDR3 region has the DNA TGCAGTGCGTCGACTGGGCTAGGGTCCTACGAGCAGTACTTC.

The chain joins TRBV7-2 to TRBJ1-3; the match to TRBD1 covers 9 bases. CDR1 and CDR2 from the germline V gene are SGHTA and FQGNSA. The CDR3 runs 20 residues. J lost 0 bases, V lost 5 bases, and 17 bases had no gene match. CDR3 nucleotides: TGTGCCAGCAGCGAAGCCTCAGGGACAGGGCTTCGAAGCTCTGGAAACACCATATATTTT. Residues: CASSEASGTGLRSSGNTIYF. The whole variable domain, remainder taken from reference TRBV7-2 and TRBJ1-3, is GAGVSQSPSNKVTEKGKDVELRCDPISGHTALYWYRQSLGQGLEFLIYFQGNSAPDKSGLPSDRFSAERTGGSVSTLTIQRTQQEDSAVYLCASSEASGTGLRSSGNTIYFGEGSWLTVV.

CDR3 in amino acids: CASSQPGTGELFF. Written as DNA, the CDR3 is TGTGCCAGCAGTCAACCGGGGACCGGGGAGCTGTTTTTT. V gene TRBV6-1 combines with J gene TRBJ2-2, with D possibly matching TRBD2 (5 bases). Per the germline V gene, CDR1 is MNHNS and CDR2 is SASEGT. There are 13 residues in the CDR3. V dropped 5 bases and J dropped 5 bases, with 9 bases sitting between them.

The chain joins TRBV10-3 to TRBJ2-5; D is undetermined. The CDR3 sequence is 12 residues long. Trimming took 10 bases from V and 3 from J, leaving 12 bases between them. Germline lookup yields CDR1 ENHRY and CDR2 SYGVKD. The DNA for the CDR3 is TGTGCCACTTACGGGCAGGAAGAGACCCAGTACTTC. Its protein product is CATYGQEETQYF.

This clonotype was counted at least ten times. The chain carries TRBV20-1 and TRBJ1-1, with D possibly being TRBD1 (6 bases). Trimming took 6 bases from V and 7 from J, leaving 15 bases between them. Germline values: CDR1 DFQATT, CDR2 SNEGSKA (reference sequence). CDR3 length equals 12 residues. CDR3 in amino acids: CSAGRDTLEAFF. The CDR3 nucleotides are TGCAGTGCCGGCCGGGACACCCTTGAAGCTTTCTTT.

This chain connects TRBV9 to TRBJ1-5; 7 bases fit TRBD1. Germline V gene sequence: CDR1 SGDLS, CDR2 YYNGEE. CDR3 length: 15 amino acids. The ends lost 0 bases at V and 6 bases at J; junction bases unmatched: 6. CDR3: CASSVEGAYGQPQHF. CDR3 DNA: TGTGCCAGCAGCGTAGAGGGGGCGTACGGTCAGCCCCAGCATTTT.

This clonotype was seen many times. The rearrangement links TRBV14 to TRBJ2-5, with D hard to call. Trimming pared 3 bases from V and 6 bases from J, leaving 5 bases between. The length of the CDR3 is 11 residues. Germline CDR1 SGHDN, CDR2 FVKESK. CDR3 loop: CASSHGKTQYF. As DNA, the CDR3 is TGTGCCAGCAGCCATGGGAAGACCCAGTACTTC.

The V and J genes are TRBV29-1 and TRBJ1-1; D not certain. Germline V lookup: CDR1 SQVTM, CDR2 ANQGSEA. V was shortened by 4 bases and J by 3 bases, with 9 bases between the two germline ends. The CDR3 loop spans 12 amino acids. Here the CDR3 DNA reads TGCAGCGTTGGTGGGAGCCACACTGAAGCTTTCTTT. This codes for CSVGGSHTEAFF.

This clonotype was seen a few times. The J gene is TRBJ2-7, the V gene TRBV27; 11 nucleotides match TRBD1. CDR1 and CDR2 from the germline V gene are MNHEY and SMNVEV (reference sequence). This CDR3 contains 15 residues. V dropped 2 bases and J dropped 2; count of bases not matched to a gene: 2. For the CDR3, the DNA is TGTGCCAGCAGTTTAGGACAGGGGGCGGCCTACGAGCAGTACTTC. Amino acid sequence: CASSLGQGAAYEQYF.

The gene calls are TRBV6-1 and TRBJ2-7; the D gene is possibly TRBD2 (7 bases). The CDR3 runs to 17 residues. The V end lost 7 bases, the J end lost 0 bases, and 22 bases lay between the germline ends. The V gene's germline CDR1 is MNHNS and CDR2 SASEGT. The CDR3 DNA follows: TGTGCCAGCAAAGGGGGAGGGGCAGGCTTGAGCTCCTACGAGCAGTACTTC. It yields the protein CASKGGGAGLSSYEQYF.